The present entry profiles one T cell receptor (beta chain) with its context. A read error may explain this, as a much larger clone is one base away. TCRdb passed the reads through MiXCR, listing each CDR3 protein once. Here the sample spans roughly 500,000 distinct CDR3 sequences, 15% to 20% being singletons. The CDR3 has 13 amino acids. Per the germline V gene, CDR1 is MDHEN and CDR2 is SYDVKM. The V end lost 2 bases, the J end lost 9 bases, and 13 bases lay between the germline ends. The sample comes from a study of T cell repertoires in cytomegalovirus infection. This rearrangement joins TRBV28 to TRBJ1-1; D call uncertain. This clonotype originated in a human donor in good health (CMV status not recorded). Some clones in this sample may be carry-over from other donors' samples. Sequencing was carried out using CD8+ T cells from PBMCs. In DNA, the CDR3 is TGTGCCAGCAGTTTAGGGCTGACGACTAAAGCTTTCTTT. This translates into CASSLGLTTKAFF.